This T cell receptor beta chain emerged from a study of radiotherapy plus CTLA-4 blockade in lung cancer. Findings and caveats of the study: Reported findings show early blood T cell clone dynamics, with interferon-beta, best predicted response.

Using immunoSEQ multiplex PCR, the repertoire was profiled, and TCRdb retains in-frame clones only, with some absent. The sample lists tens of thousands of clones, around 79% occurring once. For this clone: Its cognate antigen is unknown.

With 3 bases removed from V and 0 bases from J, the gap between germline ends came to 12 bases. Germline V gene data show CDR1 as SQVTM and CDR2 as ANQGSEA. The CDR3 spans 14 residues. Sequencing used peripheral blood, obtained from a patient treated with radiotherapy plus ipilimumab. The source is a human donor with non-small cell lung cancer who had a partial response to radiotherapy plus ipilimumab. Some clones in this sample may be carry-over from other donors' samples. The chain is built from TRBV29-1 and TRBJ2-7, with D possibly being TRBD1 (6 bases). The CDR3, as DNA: TGCAGCGTTGAGGTGACAGGAGGCTCCTACGAGCAGTACTTC. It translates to CSVEVTGGSYEQYF.